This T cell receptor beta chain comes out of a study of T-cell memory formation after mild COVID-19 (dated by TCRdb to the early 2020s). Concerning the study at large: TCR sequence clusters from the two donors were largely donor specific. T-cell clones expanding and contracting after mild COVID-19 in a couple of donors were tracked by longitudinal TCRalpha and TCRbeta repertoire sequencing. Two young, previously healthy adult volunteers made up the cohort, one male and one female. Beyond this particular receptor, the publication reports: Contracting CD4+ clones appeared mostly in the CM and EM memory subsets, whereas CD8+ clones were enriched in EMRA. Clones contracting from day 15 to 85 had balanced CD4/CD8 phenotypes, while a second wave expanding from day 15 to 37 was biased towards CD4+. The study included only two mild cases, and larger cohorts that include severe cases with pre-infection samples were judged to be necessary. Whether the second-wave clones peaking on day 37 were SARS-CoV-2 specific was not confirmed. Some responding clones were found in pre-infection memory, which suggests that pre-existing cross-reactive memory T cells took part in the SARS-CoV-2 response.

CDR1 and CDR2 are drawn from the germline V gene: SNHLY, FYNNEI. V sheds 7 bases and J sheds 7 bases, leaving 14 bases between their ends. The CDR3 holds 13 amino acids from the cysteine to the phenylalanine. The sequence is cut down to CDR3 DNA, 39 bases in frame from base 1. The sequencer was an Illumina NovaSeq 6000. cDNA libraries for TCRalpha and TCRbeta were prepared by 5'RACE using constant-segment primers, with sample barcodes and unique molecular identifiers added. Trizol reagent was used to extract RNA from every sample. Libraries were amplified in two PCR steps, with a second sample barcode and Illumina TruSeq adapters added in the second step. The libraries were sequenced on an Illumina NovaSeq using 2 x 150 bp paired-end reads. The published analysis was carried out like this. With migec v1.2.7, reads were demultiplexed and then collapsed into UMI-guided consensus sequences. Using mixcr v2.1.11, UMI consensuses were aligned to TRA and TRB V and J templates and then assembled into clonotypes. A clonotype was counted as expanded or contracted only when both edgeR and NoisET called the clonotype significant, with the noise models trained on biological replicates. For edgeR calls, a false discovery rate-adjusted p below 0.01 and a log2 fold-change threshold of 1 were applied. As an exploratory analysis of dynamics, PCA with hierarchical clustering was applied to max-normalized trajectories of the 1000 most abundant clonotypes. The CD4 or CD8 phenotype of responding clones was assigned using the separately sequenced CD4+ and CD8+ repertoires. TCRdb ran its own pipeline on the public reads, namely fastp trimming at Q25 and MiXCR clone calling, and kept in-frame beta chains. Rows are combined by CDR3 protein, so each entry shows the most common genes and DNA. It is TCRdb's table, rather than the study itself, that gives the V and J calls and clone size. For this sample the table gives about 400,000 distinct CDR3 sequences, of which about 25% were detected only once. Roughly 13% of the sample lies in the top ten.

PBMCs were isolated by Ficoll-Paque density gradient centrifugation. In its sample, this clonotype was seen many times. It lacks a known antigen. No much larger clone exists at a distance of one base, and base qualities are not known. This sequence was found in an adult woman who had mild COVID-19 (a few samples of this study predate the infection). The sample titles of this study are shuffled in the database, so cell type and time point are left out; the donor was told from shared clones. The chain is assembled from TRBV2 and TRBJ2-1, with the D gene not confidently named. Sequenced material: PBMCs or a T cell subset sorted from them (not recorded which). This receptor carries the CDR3 CASTPLSNNEQFF. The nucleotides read TGTGCCAGCACTCCTCTCTCCAATAATGAGCAGTTCTTC.